Listed below are T cell receptor beta chains from one sample, sequenced in a study of T-cell reconstitution after alpha-beta-depleted transplantation in children. TCRdb reanalysed the PCR reads using MiXCR and keeps one entry per CDR3 protein. This sample has 750,000 to 950,000 distinct CDR3 sequences, with approximately 15% found just once. Material: PBMCs, mostly from graft donor cells, obtained 360 days after TCRalphabeta/CD19-depleted stem cell transplant. These receptors all come from a male patient between 10 and 17 years old who had a stem cell transplant for acute lymphoblastic leukemia, so the T cells may come from the graft donor. Both conserved end residues are part of each CDR3. The order of the fields is V gene, J gene, clone size, CDR3 protein. The size entry is marked missing in some rows and otherwise reads once, few, many or a size class.

V: TRBV2
J: TRBJ2-7
size: few
CDR3: CASSRQAHVLREQYF

V: TRBV28
J: TRBJ2-5
size: -
CDR3: CASSLADYLYQETQYF

V: TRBV25-1
J: TRBJ2-7
size: -
CDR3: CASSAAAMQYF

V: TRBV24-1
J: TRBJ2-3
size: -
CDR3: CATSYGSPTGGIDTQYF

V: TRBV7-9
J: TRBJ2-3
size: few
CDR3: CASSRGGLGFEQYF

V: TRBV7-9
J: TRBJ2-7
size: -
CDR3: CASSLELLGGSYEQYF

V: TRBV25-1
J: TRBJ1-1
size: few
CDR3: CASSGEIERSGDTEAFF

V: TRBV5-1
J: TRBJ2-3
size: -
CDR3: CASSLQEGSPDTQYF

V: TRBV20-1
J: TRBJ1-1
size: few
CDR3: CSARGLYAFF

V: TRBV14
J: TRBJ2-7
size: few
CDR3: CASSQDNPVTRSQIPPYEQYF

V: TRBV7-8
J: TRBJ2-7
size: -
CDR3: CASSAERDRLAGRYEQYF

V: TRBV12-3/TRBV12-4
J: TRBJ1-6
size: few
CDR3: CASKGFRDSPLHF

V: TRBV7-9
J: TRBJ2-7
size: few
CDR3: CASSLSSLAGEQYF

V: TRBV7-9
J: TRBJ1-5
size: few
CDR3: CASSLGTGKNQPQHF

V: TRBV5-1
J: TRBJ2-1
size: many
CDR3: CASRTTSGSYNEQFF

V: TRBV20-1
J: TRBJ1-6
size: -
CDR3: CSAREHGNSPLHF

V: TRBV4-1
J: TRBJ2-1
size: -
CDR3: CASSQPRLATYNEQFF

V: TRBV20-1
J: TRBJ1-6
size: -
CDR3: CSARPTGRGFRALHF

V: TRBV12-3/TRBV12-4
J: TRBJ2-7
size: -
CDR3: CASSWGWDEQYF

V: TRBV25-1
J: TRBJ1-1
size: many
CDR3: CASSESRGVNTEAFF

V: TRBV7-2
J: TRBJ1-2
size: -
CDR3: CASSRRQGPYGYTF

V: TRBV29-1
J: TRBJ2-2
size: many
CDR3: CSVGTENTGELFF

V: TRBV10-3
J: TRBJ2-4
size: -
CDR3: CAISEETSVAKNIQYF

V: TRBV21-1
J: TRBJ2-6
size: -
CDR3: CASRYEWGANVLTF